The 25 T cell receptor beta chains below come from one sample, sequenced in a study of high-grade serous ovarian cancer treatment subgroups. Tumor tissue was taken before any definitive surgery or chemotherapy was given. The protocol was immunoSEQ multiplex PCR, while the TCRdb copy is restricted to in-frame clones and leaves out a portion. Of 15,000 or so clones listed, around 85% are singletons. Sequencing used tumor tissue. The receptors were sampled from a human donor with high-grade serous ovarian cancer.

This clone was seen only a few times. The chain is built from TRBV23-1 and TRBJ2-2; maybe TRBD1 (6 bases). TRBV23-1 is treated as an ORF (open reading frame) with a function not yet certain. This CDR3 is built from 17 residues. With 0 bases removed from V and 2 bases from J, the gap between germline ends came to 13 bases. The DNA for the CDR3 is TGCGCCAGCAGTCAATCAATCGGGACACATAACACCGGGGAGCTGTTTTTT. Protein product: CASSQSIGTHNTGELFF.

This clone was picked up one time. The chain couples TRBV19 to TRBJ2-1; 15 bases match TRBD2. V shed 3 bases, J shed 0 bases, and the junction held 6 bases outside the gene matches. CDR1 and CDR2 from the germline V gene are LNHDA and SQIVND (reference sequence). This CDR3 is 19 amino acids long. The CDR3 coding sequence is TGTGCCAGTAGTATCTCGGGACTAGCGGGGGGTAGCTCCTACAATGAGCAGTTCTTC. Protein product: CASSISGLAGGSSYNEQFF.

CDR3 loop: CAWTVPSRNTIYF. For the CDR3, the DNA is TGTGCCTGGACCGTGCCTTCGAGAAACACCATATATTTT. The chain has TRBV30 and TRBJ1-3, with no clear D. The V end was cut by 4 bases, the J end by 5 bases, with 12 bases between. Germline values: CDR1 GTSNPN, CDR2 SVGIG (reference sequence). This CDR3 contains 13 residues. Using reference TRBV30 and TRBJ1-3 for the parts outside the CDR3, the full variable domain is SQTIHQWPATLVQPVGSPLSLECTVEGTSNPNLYWYRQAAGRGLQLLFYSVGIGQISSEVPQNLSASRPQDRQFILSSKKLLLSDSGFYLCAWTVPSRNTIYFGEGSWLTVV.

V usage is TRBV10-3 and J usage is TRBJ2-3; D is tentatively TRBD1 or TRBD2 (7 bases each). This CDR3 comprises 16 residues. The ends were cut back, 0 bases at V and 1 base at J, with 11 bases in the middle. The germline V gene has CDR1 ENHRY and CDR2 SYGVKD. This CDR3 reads CAISESSGGGTDTQYF. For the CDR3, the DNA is TGTGCCATCAGTGAGTCGTCAGGGGGGGGCACAGATACGCAGTATTTT.

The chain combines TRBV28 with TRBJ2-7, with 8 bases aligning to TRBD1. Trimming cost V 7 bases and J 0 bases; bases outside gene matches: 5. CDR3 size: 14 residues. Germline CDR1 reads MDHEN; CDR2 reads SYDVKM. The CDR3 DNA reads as TGTGCCAGCACCCGGACAGGGTTCTCCTACGAGCAGTACTTC. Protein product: CASTRTGFSYEQYF.

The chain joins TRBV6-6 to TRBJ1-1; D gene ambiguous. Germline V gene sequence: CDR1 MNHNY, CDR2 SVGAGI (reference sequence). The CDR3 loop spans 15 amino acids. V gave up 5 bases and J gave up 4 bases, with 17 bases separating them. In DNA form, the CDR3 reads TGTGCCAGCAGTACGCAAGGAACTGGAGGCACTGAAGCTTTCTTT. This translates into CASSTQGTGGTEAFF.

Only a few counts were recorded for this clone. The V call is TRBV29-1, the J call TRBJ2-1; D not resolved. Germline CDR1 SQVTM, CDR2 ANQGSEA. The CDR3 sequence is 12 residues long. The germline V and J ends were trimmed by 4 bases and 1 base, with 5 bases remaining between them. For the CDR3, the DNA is TGCAGCGTTGCACAGTCCTACAATGAGCAGTTCTTC. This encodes CSVAQSYNEQFF.

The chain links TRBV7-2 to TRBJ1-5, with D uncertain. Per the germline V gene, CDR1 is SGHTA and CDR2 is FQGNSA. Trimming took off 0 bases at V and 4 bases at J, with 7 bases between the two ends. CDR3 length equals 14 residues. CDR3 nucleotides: TGTGCCAGCAGCTTAGCCCCCGGGAATCAGCCCCAGCATTTT. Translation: CASSLAPGNQPQHF.

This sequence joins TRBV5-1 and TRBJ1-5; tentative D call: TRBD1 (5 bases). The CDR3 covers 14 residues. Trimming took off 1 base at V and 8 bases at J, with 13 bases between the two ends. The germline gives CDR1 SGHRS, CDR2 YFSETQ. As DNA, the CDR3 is TGCGCCAGCAGCTTGTATGGGGCCTTGGAGCCCCAGCATTTT. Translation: CASSLYGALEPQHF.

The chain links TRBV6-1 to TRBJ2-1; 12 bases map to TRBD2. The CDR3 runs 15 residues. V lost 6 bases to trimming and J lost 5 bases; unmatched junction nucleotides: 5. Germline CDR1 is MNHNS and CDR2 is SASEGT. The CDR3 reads CASSRLAGANNEQFF. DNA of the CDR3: TGTGCCAGCAGCCGACTAGCGGGGGCCAACAATGAGCAGTTCTTC.

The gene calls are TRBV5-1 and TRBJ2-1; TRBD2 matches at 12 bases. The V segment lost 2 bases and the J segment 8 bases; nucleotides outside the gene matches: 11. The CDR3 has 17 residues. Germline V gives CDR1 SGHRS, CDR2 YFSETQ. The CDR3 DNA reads TGCGCCAGCAGCTTATCGTCTAGCGGGGGGGATCTTTATGAGCAGTTCTTC. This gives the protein CASSLSSSGGDLYEQFF.

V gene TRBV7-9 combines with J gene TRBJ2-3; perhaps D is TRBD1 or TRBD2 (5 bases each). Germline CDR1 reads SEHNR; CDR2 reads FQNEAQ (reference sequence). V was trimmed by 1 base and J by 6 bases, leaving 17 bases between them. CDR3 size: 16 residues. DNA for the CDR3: TGTGCCAGCAGCTTAGGATACCGGGGACCGGGGGATACGCAGTATTTT. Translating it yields CASSLGYRGPGDTQYF.

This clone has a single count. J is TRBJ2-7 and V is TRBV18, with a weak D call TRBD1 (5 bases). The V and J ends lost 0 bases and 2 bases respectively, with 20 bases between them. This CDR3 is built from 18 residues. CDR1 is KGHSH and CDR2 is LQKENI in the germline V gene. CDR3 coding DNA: TGTGCCAGCTCACCACCGCCAGGGTTGGAGCCTCGAACCTACGAGCAGTACTTC. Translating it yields CASSPPPGLEPRTYEQYF.

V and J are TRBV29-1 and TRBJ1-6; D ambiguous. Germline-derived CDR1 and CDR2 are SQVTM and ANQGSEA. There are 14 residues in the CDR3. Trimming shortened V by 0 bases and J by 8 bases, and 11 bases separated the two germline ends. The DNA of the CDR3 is TGCAGCGTTGAAGACAGGAGGGTACATTCACCCCTCCACTTT. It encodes CSVEDRRVHSPLHF.

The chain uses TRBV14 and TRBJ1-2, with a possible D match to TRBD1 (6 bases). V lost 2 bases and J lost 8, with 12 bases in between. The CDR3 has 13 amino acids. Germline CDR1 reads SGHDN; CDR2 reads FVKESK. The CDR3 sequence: CASSQQTGGGYTF. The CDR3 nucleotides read TGTGCCAGCAGCCAACAGACAGGAGGCGGCTACACCTTC.

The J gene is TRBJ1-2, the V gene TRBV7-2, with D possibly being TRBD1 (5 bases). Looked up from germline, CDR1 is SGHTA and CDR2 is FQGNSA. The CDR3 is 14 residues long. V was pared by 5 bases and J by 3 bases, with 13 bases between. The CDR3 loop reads CASSLRGVHYGYTF. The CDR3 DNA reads TGTGCCAGCAGCCTCCGGGGGGTTCACTATGGCTACACCTTC.

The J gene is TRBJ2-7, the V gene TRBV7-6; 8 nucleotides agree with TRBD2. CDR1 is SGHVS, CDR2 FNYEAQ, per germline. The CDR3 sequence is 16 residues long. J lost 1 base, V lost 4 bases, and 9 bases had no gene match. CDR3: CASSSATGGGSYEQYF. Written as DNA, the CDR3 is TGTGCCAGCAGCTCGGCCACGGGGGGGGGATCCTACGAGCAGTACTTC.

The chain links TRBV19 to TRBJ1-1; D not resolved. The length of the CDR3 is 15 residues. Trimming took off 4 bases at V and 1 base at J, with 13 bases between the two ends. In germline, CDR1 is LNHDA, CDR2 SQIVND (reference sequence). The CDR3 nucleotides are TGTGCCAGTAGTACTTTAGACAATTCGAACACTGAAGCTTTCTTT. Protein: CASSTLDNSNTEAFF.

The CDR3: CASSLAARQGNQETQYF. In nucleotides, the CDR3 is TGTGCCAGCAGCTTAGCCGCCAGGCAGGGAAATCAAGAGACCCAGTACTTC. The V gene is TRBV7-9, the J gene TRBJ2-5; weak D call: TRBD1 (5 bases). Per the germline V gene, CDR1 is SEHNR and CDR2 is FQNEAQ (reference sequence). V was shortened by 0 bases and J by 2 bases, with 16 bases between the two germline ends. The CDR3 runs to 17 residues.

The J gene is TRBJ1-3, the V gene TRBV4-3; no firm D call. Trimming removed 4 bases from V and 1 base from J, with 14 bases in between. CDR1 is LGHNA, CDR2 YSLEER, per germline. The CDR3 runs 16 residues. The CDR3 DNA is TGCGCCAGCAGCCCGGGATCCACACGTTCTGGAAACACCATATATTTT. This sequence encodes CASSPGSTRSGNTIYF.

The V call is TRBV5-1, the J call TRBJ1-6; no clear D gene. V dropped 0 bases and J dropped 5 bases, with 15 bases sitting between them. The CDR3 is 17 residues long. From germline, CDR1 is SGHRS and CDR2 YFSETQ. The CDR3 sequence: CASSLGWGQANNSPLHF. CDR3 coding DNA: TGCGCCAGCAGCTTGGGGTGGGGTCAGGCCAATAATTCACCCCTCCACTTT.

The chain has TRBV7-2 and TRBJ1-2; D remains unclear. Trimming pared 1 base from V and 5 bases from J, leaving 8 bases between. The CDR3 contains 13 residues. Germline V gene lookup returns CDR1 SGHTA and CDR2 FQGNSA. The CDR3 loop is CASSLGTSYGYTF. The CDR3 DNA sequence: TGTGCCAGCAGCTTAGGTACCAGTTATGGCTACACCTTC.

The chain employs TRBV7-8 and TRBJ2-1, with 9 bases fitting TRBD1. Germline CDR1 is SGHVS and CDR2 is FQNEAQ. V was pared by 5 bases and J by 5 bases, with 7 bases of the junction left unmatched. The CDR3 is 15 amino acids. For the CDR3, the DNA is TGTGCCAGCAGCCCTCCGGGGACAGGGAACAATGAGCAGTTCTTC. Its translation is CASSPPGTGNNEQFF.

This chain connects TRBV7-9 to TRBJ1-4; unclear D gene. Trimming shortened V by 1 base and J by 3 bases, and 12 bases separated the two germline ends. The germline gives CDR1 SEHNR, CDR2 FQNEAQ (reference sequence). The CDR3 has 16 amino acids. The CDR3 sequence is CASSLVAGEPNEKLFF. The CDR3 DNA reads TGTGCCAGCAGCTTAGTCGCCGGAGAACCTAATGAAAAACTGTTTTTT.

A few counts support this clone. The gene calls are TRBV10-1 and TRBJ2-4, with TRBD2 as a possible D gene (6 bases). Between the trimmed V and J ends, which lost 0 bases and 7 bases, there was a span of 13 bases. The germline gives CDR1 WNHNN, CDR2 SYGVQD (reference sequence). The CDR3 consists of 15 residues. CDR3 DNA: TGCGCCAGCAGTGAGTCCCGGGGGTCGGGGAACATTCAGTACTTC. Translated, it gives CASSESRGSGNIQYF.